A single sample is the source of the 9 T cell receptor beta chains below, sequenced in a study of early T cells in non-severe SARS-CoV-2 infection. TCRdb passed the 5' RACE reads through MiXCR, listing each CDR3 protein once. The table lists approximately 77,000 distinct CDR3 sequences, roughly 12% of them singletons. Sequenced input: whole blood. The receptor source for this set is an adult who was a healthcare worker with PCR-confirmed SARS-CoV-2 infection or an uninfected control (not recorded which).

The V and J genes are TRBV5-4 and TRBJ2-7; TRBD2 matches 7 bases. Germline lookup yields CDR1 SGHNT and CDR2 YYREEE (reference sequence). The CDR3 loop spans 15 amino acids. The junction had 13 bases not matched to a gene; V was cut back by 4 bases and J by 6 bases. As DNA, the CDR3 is TGTGCCAGCAGCCTGCTGAATAGGGAGGGCGGCGAGCAGTACTTC. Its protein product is CASSLLNREGGEQYF.

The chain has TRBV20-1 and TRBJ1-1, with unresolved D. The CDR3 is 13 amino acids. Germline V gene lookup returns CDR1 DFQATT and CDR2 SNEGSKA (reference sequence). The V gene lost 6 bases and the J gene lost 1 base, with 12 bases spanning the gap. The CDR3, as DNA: TGCAGTGCGCCGGCCACCTGGAACACTGAAGCTTTCTTT. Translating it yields CSAPATWNTEAFF.

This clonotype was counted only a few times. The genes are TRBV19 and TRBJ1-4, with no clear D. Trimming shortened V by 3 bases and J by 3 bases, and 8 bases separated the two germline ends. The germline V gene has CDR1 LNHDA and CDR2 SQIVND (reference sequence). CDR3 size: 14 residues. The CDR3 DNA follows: TGTGCCAGTAGTATGGGAAGCCCTAATGAAAAACTGTTTTTT. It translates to CASSMGSPNEKLFF.

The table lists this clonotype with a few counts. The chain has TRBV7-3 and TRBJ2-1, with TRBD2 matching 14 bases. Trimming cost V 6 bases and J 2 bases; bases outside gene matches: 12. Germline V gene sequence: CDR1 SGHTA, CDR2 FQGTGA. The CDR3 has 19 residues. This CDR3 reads CASSPPGLAGERTYNEQFF. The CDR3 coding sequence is TGTGCCAGCAGTCCACCGGGACTAGCGGGAGAAAGGACCTACAATGAGCAGTTCTTC.

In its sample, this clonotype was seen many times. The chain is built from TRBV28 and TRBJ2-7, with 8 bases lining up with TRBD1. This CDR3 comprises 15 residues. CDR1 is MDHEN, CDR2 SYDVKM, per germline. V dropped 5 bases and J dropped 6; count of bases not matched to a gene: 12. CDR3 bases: TGTGCCAGCAGTCGGGACAGGTTATTAGAGCGCGAGCAGTACTTC. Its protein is CASSRDRLLEREQYF.

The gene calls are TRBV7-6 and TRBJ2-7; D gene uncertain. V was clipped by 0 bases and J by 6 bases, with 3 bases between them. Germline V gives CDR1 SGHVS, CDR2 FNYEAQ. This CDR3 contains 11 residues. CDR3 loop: CASSLAAEQYF. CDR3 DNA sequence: TGTGCCAGCAGCTTAGCGGCCGAGCAGTACTTC. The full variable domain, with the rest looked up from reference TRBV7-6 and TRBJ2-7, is GAGVSQSPRYKVTKRGQDVALRCDPISGHVSLYWYRQALGQGPEFLTYFNYEAQQDKSGLPNDRFSAERPEGSISTLTIQRTEQRDSAMYRCASSLAAEQYFGPGTRLTVT.

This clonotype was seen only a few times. CDR3 sequence: CASSDPQETQYF. CDR3 nucleotides: TGCGCCAGCAGCGACCCACAAGAGACCCAGTACTTC. J is TRBJ2-5 and V is TRBV5-1; D gene uncertain. Germline CDR1 SGHRS, CDR2 YFSETQ. The germline V and J ends were trimmed by 4 bases and 2 bases, with 6 bases remaining between them. CDR3 length equals 12 residues.

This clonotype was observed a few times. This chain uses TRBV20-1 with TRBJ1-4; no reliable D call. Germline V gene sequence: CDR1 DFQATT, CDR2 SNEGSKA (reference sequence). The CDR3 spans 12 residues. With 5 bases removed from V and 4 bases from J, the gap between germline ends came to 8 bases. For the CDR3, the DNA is TGCAGTGCTGGTCGATTTAATGAAAAACTGTTTTTT. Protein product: CSAGRFNEKLFF.

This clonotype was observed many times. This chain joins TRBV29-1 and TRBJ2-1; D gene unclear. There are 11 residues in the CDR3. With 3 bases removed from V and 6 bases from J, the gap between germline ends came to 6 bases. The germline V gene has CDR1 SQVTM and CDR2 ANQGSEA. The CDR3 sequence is CSVDRPNEQFF. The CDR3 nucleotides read TGCAGCGTTGACCGACCCAATGAGCAGTTCTTC.